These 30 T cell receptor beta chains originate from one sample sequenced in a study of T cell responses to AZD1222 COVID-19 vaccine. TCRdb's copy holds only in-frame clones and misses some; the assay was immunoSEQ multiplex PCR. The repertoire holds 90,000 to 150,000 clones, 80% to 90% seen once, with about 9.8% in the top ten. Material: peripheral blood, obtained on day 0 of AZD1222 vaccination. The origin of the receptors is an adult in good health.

The CDR3 here is CASSSPPRGEQYF. The CDR3 DNA sequence: TGTGCCAGCAGCTCGCCACCTAGAGGCGAGCAGTACTTC. The chain carries TRBV5-6 and TRBJ2-7; no definite D call. From germline, CDR1 is SGHDT and CDR2 YYEEEE. This CDR3 contains 13 residues. The V end lost 3 bases, the J end lost 6 bases, and 13 bases lay between the germline ends.

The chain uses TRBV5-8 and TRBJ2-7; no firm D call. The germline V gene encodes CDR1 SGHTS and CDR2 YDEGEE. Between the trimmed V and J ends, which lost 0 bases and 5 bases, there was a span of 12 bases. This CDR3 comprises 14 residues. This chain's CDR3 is CASSLASGFDEQYF. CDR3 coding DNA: TGTGCCAGCAGCTTGGCCAGTGGGTTTGACGAGCAGTACTTC. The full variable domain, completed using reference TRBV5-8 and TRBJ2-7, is EAGVTQSPTHLIKTRGQQATLRCSPISGHTSVYWYQQALGLGLQFLLWYDEGEERNRGNFPPRFSGRQFPNYSSELNVNALELEDSALYLCASSLASGFDEQYFGPGTRLTVT.

The CDR3 nucleotides read TGCGCCAGCAGCCCCCGAGGAGGGGCACAAGAGACCCAGTACTTC. This codes for CASSPRGGAQETQYF. The V call is TRBV5-1, the J call TRBJ2-5, with D maybe TRBD2 (6 bases). V shed 4 bases and J shed 2 bases, with 15 bases lying between them. This CDR3 region has 15 residues. CDR1 SGHRS and CDR2 YFSETQ come from the germline V gene.

The CDR3 DNA is TGTGCCTGGAGGGAATCGGCAAATCAGCCCCAGCATTTT. It specifies CAWRESANQPQHF. This chain connects TRBV30 to TRBJ1-5; D remains ambiguous. This CDR3 has 13 residues. Germline V gene data show CDR1 as GTSNPN and CDR2 as SVGIG (reference sequence). V lost 3 bases and J lost 4, with 10 bases in between.

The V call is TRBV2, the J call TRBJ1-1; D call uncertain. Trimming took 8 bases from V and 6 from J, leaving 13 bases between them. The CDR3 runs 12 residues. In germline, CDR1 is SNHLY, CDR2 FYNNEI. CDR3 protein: CASLSDAAEAFF. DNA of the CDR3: TGTGCCAGCCTGTCCGACGCGGCTGAAGCTTTCTTT.

CDR3 in DNA: TGTGCCAGCAGCCCTGGGGTGGGGGTTAGGACTGAAGCTTTCTTT. Translation: CASSPGVGVRTEAFF. This chain uses TRBV11-2 with TRBJ1-1; D may be TRBD1 (5 bases). Per germline, CDR1 SGHAT and CDR2 FQNNGV. This CDR3 contains 15 residues. V dropped 5 bases and J dropped 5 bases, with 18 bases sitting between them.

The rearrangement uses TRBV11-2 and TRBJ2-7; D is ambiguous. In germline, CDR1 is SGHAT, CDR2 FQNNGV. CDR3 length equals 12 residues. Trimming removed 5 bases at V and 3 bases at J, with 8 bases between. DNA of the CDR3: TGTGCCAGCAGCCCAGGCCACTACGAGCAGTACTTC. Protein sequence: CASSPGHYEQYF.

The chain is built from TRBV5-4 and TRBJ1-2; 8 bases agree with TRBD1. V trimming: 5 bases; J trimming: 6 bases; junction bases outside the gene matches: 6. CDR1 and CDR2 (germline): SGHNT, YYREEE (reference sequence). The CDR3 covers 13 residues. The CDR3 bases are TGTGCCAGCAGACGGACAGGGACGGATGGCTACACCTTC. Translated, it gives CASRRTGTDGYTF.

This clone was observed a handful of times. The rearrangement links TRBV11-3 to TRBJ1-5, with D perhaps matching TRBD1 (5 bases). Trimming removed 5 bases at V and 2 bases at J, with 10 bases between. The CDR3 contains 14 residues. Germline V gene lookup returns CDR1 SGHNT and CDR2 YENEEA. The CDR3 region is CASSRDGRNQPQHF. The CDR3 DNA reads TGTGCCAGCAGCCGGGACGGCCGCAATCAGCCCCAGCATTTT.

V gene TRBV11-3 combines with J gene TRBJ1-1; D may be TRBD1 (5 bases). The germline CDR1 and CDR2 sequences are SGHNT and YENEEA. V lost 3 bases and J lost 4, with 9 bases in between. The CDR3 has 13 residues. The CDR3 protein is CASSFGGFTEAFF. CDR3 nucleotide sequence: TGTGCCAGCAGCTTCGGGGGATTCACTGAAGCTTTCTTT.

The CDR3 reads CASSPGTYGYTF. In DNA, the CDR3 is TGTGCCAGCAGCCCCGGTACCTATGGCTACACCTTC. The chain is built from TRBV7-8 and TRBJ1-2; no firm D call. Germline-derived CDR1 and CDR2 are SGHVS and FQNEAQ. V dropped 5 bases and J dropped 4 bases, with 8 bases sitting between them. The CDR3 totals 12 residues.

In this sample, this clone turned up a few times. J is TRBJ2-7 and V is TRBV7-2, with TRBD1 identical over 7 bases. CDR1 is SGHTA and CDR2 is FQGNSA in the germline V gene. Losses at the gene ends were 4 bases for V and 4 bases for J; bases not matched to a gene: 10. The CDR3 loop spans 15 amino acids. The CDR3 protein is CASSSPDRAGYEQYF. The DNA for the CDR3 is TGTGCCAGCAGCTCTCCCGACAGGGCAGGTTACGAGCAGTACTTC.

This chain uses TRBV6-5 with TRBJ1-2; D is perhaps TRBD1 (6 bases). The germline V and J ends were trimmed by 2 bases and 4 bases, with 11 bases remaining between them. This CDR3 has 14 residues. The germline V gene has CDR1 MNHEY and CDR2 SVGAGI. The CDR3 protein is CASSYNTGPYGYTF. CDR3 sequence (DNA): TGTGCCAGCAGTTACAACACAGGGCCCTATGGCTACACCTTC.

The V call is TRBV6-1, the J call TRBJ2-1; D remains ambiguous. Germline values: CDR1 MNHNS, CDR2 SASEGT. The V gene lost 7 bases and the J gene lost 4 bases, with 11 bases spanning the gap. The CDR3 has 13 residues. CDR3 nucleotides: TGTGCCAGCACGCGGAAAGCTTACAATGAGCAGTTCTTC. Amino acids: CASTRKAYNEQFF.

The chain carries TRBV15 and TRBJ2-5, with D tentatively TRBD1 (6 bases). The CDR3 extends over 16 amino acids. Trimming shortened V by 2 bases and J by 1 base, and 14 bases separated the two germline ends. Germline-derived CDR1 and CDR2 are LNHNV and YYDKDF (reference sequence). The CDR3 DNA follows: TGTGCCACCAGCAGAAACGGCAGGGGATTCCAAGAGACCCAGTACTTC. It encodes CATSRNGRGFQETQYF.

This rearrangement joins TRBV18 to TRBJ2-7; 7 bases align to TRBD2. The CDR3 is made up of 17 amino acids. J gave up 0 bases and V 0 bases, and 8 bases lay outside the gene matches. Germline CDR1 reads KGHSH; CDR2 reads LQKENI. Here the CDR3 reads CASSPPWDRDYSYEQYF. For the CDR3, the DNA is TGTGCCAGCTCACCACCCTGGGATCGGGACTACTCCTACGAGCAGTACTTC.

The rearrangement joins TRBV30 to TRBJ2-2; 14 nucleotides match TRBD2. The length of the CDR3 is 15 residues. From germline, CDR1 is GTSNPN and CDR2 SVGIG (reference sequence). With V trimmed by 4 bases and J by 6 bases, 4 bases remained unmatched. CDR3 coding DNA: TGTGCCTGGACAGGGGGACTAGCGGGAGCCGGGGAGCTGTTTTTT. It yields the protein CAWTGGLAGAGELFF.

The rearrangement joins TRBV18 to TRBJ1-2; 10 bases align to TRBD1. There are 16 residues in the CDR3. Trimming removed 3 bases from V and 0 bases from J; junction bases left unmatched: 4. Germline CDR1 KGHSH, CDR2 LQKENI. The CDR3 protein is CASSPPGTGANYGYTF. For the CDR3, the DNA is TGTGCCAGCTCACCCCCCGGGACAGGGGCTAACTATGGCTACACCTTC.

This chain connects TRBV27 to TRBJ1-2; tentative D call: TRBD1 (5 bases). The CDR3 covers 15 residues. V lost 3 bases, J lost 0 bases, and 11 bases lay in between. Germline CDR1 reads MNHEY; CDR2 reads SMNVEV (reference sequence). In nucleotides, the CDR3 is TGTGCCAGCAGTTTCGTTGGGGGGACTAACTATGGCTACACCTTC. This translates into CASSFVGGTNYGYTF.

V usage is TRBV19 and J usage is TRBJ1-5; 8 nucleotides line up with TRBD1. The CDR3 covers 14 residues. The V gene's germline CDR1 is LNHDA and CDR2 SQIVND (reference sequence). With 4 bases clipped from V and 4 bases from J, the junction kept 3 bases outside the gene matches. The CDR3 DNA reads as TGTGCCAGTAGTACTGGACAGGGAAATCAGCCCCAGCATTTT. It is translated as CASSTGQGNQPQHF.

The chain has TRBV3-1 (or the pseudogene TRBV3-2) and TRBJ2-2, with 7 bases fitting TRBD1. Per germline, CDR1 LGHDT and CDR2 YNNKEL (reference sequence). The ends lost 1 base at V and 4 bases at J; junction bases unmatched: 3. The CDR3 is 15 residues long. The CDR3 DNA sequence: TGTGCCAGCAGCCAAGTAGGGGGCATCACCGGGGAGCTGTTTTTT. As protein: CASSQVGGITGELFF.

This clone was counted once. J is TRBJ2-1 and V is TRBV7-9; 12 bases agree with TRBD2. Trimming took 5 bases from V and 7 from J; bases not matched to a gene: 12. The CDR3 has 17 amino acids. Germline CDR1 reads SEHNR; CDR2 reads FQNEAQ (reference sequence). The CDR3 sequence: CASSPRTSGASWNEQFF. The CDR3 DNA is TGTGCCAGCAGCCCTAGGACTAGCGGGGCTTCGTGGAATGAGCAGTTCTTC.

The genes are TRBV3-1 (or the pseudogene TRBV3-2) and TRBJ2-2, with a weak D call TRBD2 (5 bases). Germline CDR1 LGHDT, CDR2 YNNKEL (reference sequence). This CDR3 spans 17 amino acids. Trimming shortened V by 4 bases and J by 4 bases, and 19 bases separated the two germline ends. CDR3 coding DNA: TGTGCCAGCAGCCCTTCCTTAGGCGGGCTCGGCACCGGGGAGCTGTTTTTT. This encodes CASSPSLGGLGTGELFF.

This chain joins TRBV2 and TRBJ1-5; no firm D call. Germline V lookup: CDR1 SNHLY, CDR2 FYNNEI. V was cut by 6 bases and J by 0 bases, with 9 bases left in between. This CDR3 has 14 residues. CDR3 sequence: CASSGATSNQPQHF. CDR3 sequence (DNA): TGTGCCAGCAGCGGCGCCACTAGCAATCAGCCCCAGCATTTT. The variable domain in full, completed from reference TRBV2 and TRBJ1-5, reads EPEVTQTPSHQVTQMGQEVILRCVPISNHLYFYWYRQILGQKVEFLVSFYNNEISEKSEIFDDQFSVERPDGSNFTLKIRSTKLEDSAMYFCASSGATSNQPQHFGDGTRLSIL.

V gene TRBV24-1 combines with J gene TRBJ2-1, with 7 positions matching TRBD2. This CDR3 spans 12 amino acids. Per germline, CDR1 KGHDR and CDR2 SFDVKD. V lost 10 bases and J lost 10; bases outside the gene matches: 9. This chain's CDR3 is CATGGERREQFF. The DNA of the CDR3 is TGTGCCACGGGGGGGGAGCGGCGGGAGCAGTTCTTC.

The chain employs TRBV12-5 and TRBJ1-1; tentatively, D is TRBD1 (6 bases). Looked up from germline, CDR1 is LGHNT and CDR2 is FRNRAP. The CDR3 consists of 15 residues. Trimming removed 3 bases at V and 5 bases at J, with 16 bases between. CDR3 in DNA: TGTGCTAGTGGTTTCACAGGACAGAAGAAAACTGAAGCTTTCTTT. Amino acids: CASGFTGQKKTEAFF.

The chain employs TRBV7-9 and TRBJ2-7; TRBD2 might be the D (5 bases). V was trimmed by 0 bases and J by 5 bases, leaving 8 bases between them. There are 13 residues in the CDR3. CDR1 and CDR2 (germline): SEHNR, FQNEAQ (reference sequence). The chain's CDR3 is CASSLAPGNEQYF. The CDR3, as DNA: TGTGCCAGCAGCTTAGCGCCGGGGAACGAGCAGTACTTC.

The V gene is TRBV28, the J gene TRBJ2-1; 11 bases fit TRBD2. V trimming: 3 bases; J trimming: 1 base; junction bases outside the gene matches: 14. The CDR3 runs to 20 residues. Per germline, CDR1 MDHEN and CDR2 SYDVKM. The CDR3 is CASSFPRASGGSQSYNEQFF. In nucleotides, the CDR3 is TGTGCCAGCAGTTTCCCCCGGGCTAGCGGGGGGTCACAATCCTACAATGAGCAGTTCTTC.

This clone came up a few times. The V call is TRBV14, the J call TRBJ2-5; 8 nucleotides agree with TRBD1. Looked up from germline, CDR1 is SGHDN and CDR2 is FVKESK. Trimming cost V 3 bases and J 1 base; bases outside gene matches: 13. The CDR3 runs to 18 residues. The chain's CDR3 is CASSQGILGTGFQETQYF. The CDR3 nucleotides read TGTGCCAGCAGCCAGGGGATTCTGGGGACAGGCTTCCAAGAGACCCAGTACTTC.

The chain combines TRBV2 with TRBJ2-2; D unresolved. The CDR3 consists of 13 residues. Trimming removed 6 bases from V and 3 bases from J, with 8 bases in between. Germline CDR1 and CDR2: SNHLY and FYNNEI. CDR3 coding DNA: TGTGCCAGCAGCCTAGTTCACACCGGGGAGCTGTTTTTT. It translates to CASSLVHTGELFF.